This TCR beta chain is from a study of cytomegalovirus exposure and HLA in healthy donors. The CDR3 extends over 17 amino acids. Primers: 60 Vbeta forward and 13 Jbeta reverse. The table came from immunoSEQ multiplex PCR; TCRdb's copy has only in-frame clones and leaves some out. The table lists some 120,000 clones, roughly 80% of them singletons. This rearrangement joins TRBV1 to TRBJ2-7; the table's D call, TRBD2, was not checked against the DNA. TRBV1 is classified as a pseudogene. The sequenced sample consisted of PBMCs. The source is a female donor in good health and CMV-seronegative. CDR3 loop: CTSSQEFQRGGKHEQYF. As DNA, the CDR3 is TGCACCAGCAGCCAAGAATTCCAGCGGGGGGGCAAGCACGAGCAGTACTTC.